Following are 21 T cell receptor beta chains from one sample sequenced in a study of T-cell reconstitution after alpha-beta-depleted transplantation in children. The library targeted TCRbeta and was prepared with unique molecular identifiers. MiXCR was run by TCRdb on the PCR reads, yielding one entry per CDR3 protein. The table includes almost 500,000 distinct CDR3 sequences, around 12% detected once. The material was PBMCs from the stem cell graft donor, obtained from the stem cell graft. Receptor source: a human donor who donated a stem cell graft to a child with combined immunodeficiency.

This chain joins TRBV6-5 and TRBJ2-1, with TRBD2 matching 11 bases. V lost 0 bases and J lost 4; bases outside the gene matches: 8. Germline CDR1 and CDR2: MNHEY and SVGAGI. This CDR3 region has 18 residues. This CDR3 is CASSYSVLAGGYYNEQFF. The CDR3 nucleotides are TGTGCCAGCAGTTACTCGGTGTTAGCGGGAGGGTATTACAATGAGCAGTTCTTC.

This clonotype was counted between two and nine times. The V and J genes are TRBV4-2 and TRBJ1-2, with D unresolved. V shed 1 base and J shed 5 bases, with 5 bases lying between them. This CDR3 is 12 amino acids long. Germline-derived CDR1 and CDR2 are LGHNA and YNFKEQ. The CDR3 sequence is CASSQANYGYTF. In DNA form, the CDR3 reads TGTGCCAGCAGCCAAGCAAATTATGGCTACACCTTC.

Turning to this clonotype: Since a much larger clone is just one base distant, this may be a read error. This chain links TRBV20-1 with TRBJ2-1; 10 bases match TRBD2. The germline V gene encodes CDR1 DFQATT and CDR2 SNEGSKA (reference sequence). The CDR3 sequence is 17 residues long. CDR3 region: CCARGLLTSGYYNEQFF. Here the CDR3 DNA reads TGCTGTGCTAGAGGACTCTTGACTAGCGGGTACTACAATGAGCAGTTCTTC.

This clonotype was counted a few times. The J gene is TRBJ2-7, the V gene TRBV4-3; D possibly matches TRBD1 or TRBD2 (5 bases each). Trimming shortened V by 3 bases and J by 3 bases, and 18 bases separated the two germline ends. The CDR3 contains 16 residues. Germline CDR1 reads LGHNA; CDR2 reads YSLEER. CDR3 in amino acids: CASSQSSGASLYEQYF. The CDR3, as DNA: TGCGCCAGCAGCCAGTCCTCCGGGGCCTCCCTCTACGAGCAGTACTTC.

CDR3 amino acids: CATGQTNSPLHF. For the CDR3, the DNA is TGTGCCACGGGACAGACCAATTCACCCCTCCACTTT. V gene TRBV28 combines with J gene TRBJ1-6, with 7 bases matching TRBD1. This CDR3 has 12 residues. After removal of 10 bases from V and 7 bases from J, the junction contained 4 bases not matched to a gene. The germline gives CDR1 MDHEN, CDR2 SYDVKM. The complete variable domain, with remaining parts taken from reference TRBV28 and TRBJ1-6, reads DVKVTQSSRYLVKRTGEKVFLECVQDMDHENMFWYRQDPGLGLRLIYFSYDVKMKEKGDIPEGYSVSREKKERFSLILESASTNQTSMYLCATGQTNSPLHFGNGTRLTVT.

This clonotype has a handful of counts. The chain combines TRBV7-9 with TRBJ1-1, with TRBD1 identical over 7 bases. Germline loops: CDR1 SEHNR, CDR2 FQNEAQ (reference sequence). This CDR3 contains 16 residues. The V and J ends lost 4 bases and 3 bases, in that order; junction bases with no gene match: 11. This chain's CDR3 is CASSSRRGLNDTEAFF. CDR3 nucleotides: TGTGCCAGCAGCTCCCGGAGGGGGCTTAATGACACTGAAGCTTTCTTT.

This clonotype occurred a few times. The genes are TRBV30 and TRBJ2-1; 9 nucleotides match TRBD1. V trimming: 6 bases; J trimming: 2 bases; junction bases outside the gene matches: 2. Germline lookup yields CDR1 GTSNPN and CDR2 SVGIG (reference sequence). The CDR3 totals 13 residues. CDR3 sequence reads: CACTGGAYNEQFF. The CDR3 DNA follows: TGTGCCTGTACAGGGGGCGCCTACAATGAGCAGTTCTTC.

This clonotype occurred a few times. The chain recombines TRBV12-3 or TRBV12-4 with TRBJ2-7, with TRBD2 matching over 7 bases. Trimming cost V 5 bases and J 1 base; bases outside gene matches: 2. This CDR3 contains 13 residues. CDR3 DNA sequence: TGTGCCAGCAGTGGGGACTATTCCTACGAGCAGTACTTC. Residues: CASSGDYSYEQYF.

V gene TRBV27 combines with J gene TRBJ1-4; D gene ambiguous. Germline lookup yields CDR1 MNHEY and CDR2 SMNVEV (reference sequence). The CDR3 is 16 amino acids. The V end lost 4 bases, the J end lost 0 bases, and 12 bases lay between the germline ends. CDR3 amino acids: CASSSYGVTTNEKLFF. For the CDR3, the DNA is TGTGCCAGCAGTTCCTACGGCGTGACAACTAATGAAAAACTGTTTTTT.

The V and J genes are TRBV30 and TRBJ2-1; 7 bases agree with TRBD1. CDR1 is GTSNPN and CDR2 is SVGIG in the germline V gene (reference sequence). The CDR3 consists of 11 residues. V shed 3 bases, J shed 10 bases, and the junction held 3 bases outside the gene matches. In nucleotides, the CDR3 is TGTGCCTGGAGCTACAGGGGAGAGCAGTTCTTC. Its translation is CAWSYRGEQFF.

This clonotype was observed a few times. V and J are TRBV20-1 and TRBJ2-1, with a possible D match to TRBD2 (5 bases). Germline V gene data show CDR1 as DFQATT and CDR2 as SNEGSKA (reference sequence). The CDR3 sequence is 14 residues long. Deletions cut 4 bases from V and 3 bases from J, with 13 bases between. CDR3 sequence reads: CSAIPPGNYNEQFF. The CDR3 coding sequence is TGCAGTGCTATTCCCCCGGGGAACTACAATGAGCAGTTCTTC.

The chain is built from TRBV27 and TRBJ2-7, with D possibly TRBD1 on 6 matching bases. The CDR3 is made up of 13 amino acids. V shed 3 bases and J shed 5 bases, with 11 bases lying between them. Germline-derived CDR1 and CDR2 are MNHEY and SMNVEV (reference sequence). The CDR3 region is CASSFAGENEQYF. In nucleotides, the CDR3 is TGTGCCAGCAGTTTTGCAGGGGAAAACGAGCAGTACTTC.

This clonotype was picked up many times. The chain is built from TRBV12-3 or TRBV12-4 and TRBJ2-1, with TRBD2 matching over 14 bases. The CDR3 is 16 amino acids. With V trimmed by 4 bases and J by 4 bases, 3 bases remained unmatched. The CDR3 DNA follows: TGTGCCAGCAGTTCTGGACTAGCGGGAGGTTACAATGAGCAGTTCTTC. Amino acids: CASSSGLAGGYNEQFF.

This rearrangement joins TRBV4-3 to TRBJ2-3; 7 nucleotides agree with TRBD1. Germline CDR1 is LGHNA and CDR2 is YSLEER. The CDR3 contains 18 residues. V gave up 2 bases and J gave up 6 bases; unmatched junction bases: 17. The CDR3 DNA is TGCGCCAGCAGCCAACGTTGGACAGGCAATACCTATAAGGATACGCAGTATTTT. Translation: CASSQRWTGNTYKDTQYF.

This clonotype was seen repeatedly, ten times or more. V is TRBV12-3 or TRBV12-4 and J is TRBJ1-2; weak D call: TRBD1 (5 bases). CDR3 length: 13 residues. V lost 3 bases and J lost 2, with 7 bases in between. CDR3 residues: CASSLSGNYGYTF. CDR3 in DNA: TGTGCCAGCAGTTTGTCAGGGAACTATGGCTACACCTTC.

The V call is TRBV5-6, the J call TRBJ2-7; D gene uncertain. Germline V lookup: CDR1 SGHDT, CDR2 YYEEEE. The V and J ends lost 5 bases and 0 bases respectively, with 18 bases between them. The CDR3 is made up of 16 amino acids. In DNA form, the CDR3 reads TGTGCCAGCAGGCTCGATGGTCGGAACGTCTCCTACGAGCAGTACTTC. Protein sequence: CASRLDGRNVSYEQYF.

This clonotype was counted many times. The genes are TRBV12-3 or TRBV12-4 and TRBJ2-7; tentative D call: TRBD2 (6 bases). The CDR3 has 14 residues. The V and J ends lost 0 bases and 3 bases respectively, with 9 bases between them. This CDR3 is CASSLAGGRYEQYF. Written as DNA, the CDR3 is TGTGCCAGCAGTTTAGCGGGGGGTCGCTACGAGCAGTACTTC.

Only a few counts were recorded for this clonotype. At one boundary the junction diverges from the germline segment, which might be a read error. The V call is TRBV5-1, the J call TRBJ2-1; the D gene is possibly TRBD2 (6 bases). This CDR3 is 14 amino acids long. Germline V gene data show CDR1 as SGHRS and CDR2 as YFSETQ. CDR3 coding DNA: TGCGCCAGCAGCTACCGGGACTCCAACAATGAGCAGTTCTTC. This encodes CASSYRDSNNEQFF.

This chain joins TRBV7-3 and TRBJ2-1; D possibly corresponds to TRBD1 (6 bases). This CDR3 has 13 residues. V lost 2 bases to trimming and J lost 9 bases, with 11 bases between them. The germline gives CDR1 SGHTA, CDR2 FQGTGA. CDR3 protein: CASSLAGDPEQFF. The CDR3 nucleotides read TGTGCCAGCAGCTTAGCAGGGGACCCTGAGCAGTTCTTC.

This clonotype has more than one count but fewer than ten. This chain links TRBV7-2 with TRBJ2-7; TRBD2 matches at 9 bases. CDR1 is SGHTA, CDR2 FQGNSA, per germline. This CDR3 region has 16 residues. Losses at the gene ends were 2 bases for V and 4 bases for J; bases not matched to a gene: 9. Here the CDR3 reads CASSLKGSGSGYEQYF. The CDR3 bases are TGTGCCAGCAGCTTAAAGGGTAGCGGGAGTGGATACGAGCAGTACTTC.

This clonotype was observed a few times. The chain employs TRBV29-1 and TRBJ2-2; 7 bases fit TRBD1. V lost 1 base and J lost 5; bases outside the gene matches: 10. This CDR3 spans 16 amino acids. Germline values: CDR1 SQVTM, CDR2 ANQGSEA. Here the CDR3 reads CSVEAERQGGTGELFF. The CDR3 DNA sequence: TGCAGCGTTGAAGCTGAGAGACAGGGCGGGACCGGGGAGCTGTTTTTT.